This is a list of T cell receptor beta chains from one sample in a study of T-cell reconstitution after alpha-beta-depleted transplantation in children. TCRdb re-analysed the PCR reads in MiXCR, keeping a single row per CDR3 protein. Of more than 200,000 distinct CDR3 sequences in the sample, about 8.4% were seen once. The specimen was PBMCs, mostly from graft donor cells, collected 360 days after TCRalphabeta/CD19-depleted stem cell transplant. Receptors originate from a male patient between 2 and 15 years old who had a stem cell transplant for acute myeloid leukemia, so the T cells may come from the graft donor. The CDR3 runs from the conserved cysteine through the conserved F or W. A D gene is named only where the DNA matches it firmly. Rows may omit the clone size; those that give it use once, few, many or a size class.

d_call j_call clone_size v_call cdr3_aa cdr3_nt
- TRBJ2-5 few TRBV5-1 CASSLRRILETQYF TGCGCCAGCAGCTTGAGGCGGATACTAGAGACCCAGTACTTC
- TRBJ2-7 many TRBV20-1 CSAEQGGGYEQYF TGCAGTGCGGAACAGGGAGGGGGCTACGAGCAGTACTTC
- TRBJ1-1 few TRBV6-5 CASSYHRLTGRNTEAFF TGTGCCAGCAGTTACCACCGTTTGACGGGTCGAAACACTGAAGCTTTCTTT
- TRBJ2-2 few TRBV7-6 CASSGIKKNTGELFF TGTGCCAGCAGCGGGATTAAAAAGAACACCGGGGAGCTGTTTTTT
- TRBJ1-2 - TRBV5-5 CASSLAGFKIDYGYTF TGTGCCAGCAGCTTGGCTGGATTCAAGATCGACTATGGCTACACCTTC
- TRBJ1-2 few TRBV20-1 CSARVPRAPSLYGYTF TGCAGTGCTAGAGTGCCCAGGGCTCCTTCACTATATGGCTACACCTTC
TRBD1 TRBJ1-4 many TRBV7-9 CASSYRDRDEKLFF TGTGCCAGCAGCTACCGGGACAGGGATGAAAAACTGTTTTTT
TRBD2 TRBJ2-1 many TRBV12-3/TRBV12-4 CASSQWLAGIYNEQFF TGTGCCAGCAGCCAATGGCTAGCGGGTATATACAATGAGCAGTTCTTC
TRBD1 TRBJ1-2 - TRBV20-1 CSAPSTGEGYTF TGCAGTGCCCCCTCGACAGGGGAAGGCTACACCTTC
- TRBJ1-4 - TRBV3-1 CASSLGANQKLFF TGTGCCAGCAGCCTCGGGGCCAATCAAAAACTGTTTTTT
- TRBJ1-4 - TRBV5-1 CASSLGVNEKLFF TGCGCCAGCAGCTTGGGAGTTAATGAAAAACTGTTTTTT
- TRBJ2-2 - TRBV3-1 CASSQYSGELFF TGTGCCAGCAGCCAATATTCCGGGGAGCTGTTTTTT
- TRBJ1-1 few TRBV5-1 CASSGDTEAFF TGCGCCAGTTCGGGGGATACTGAAGCTTTCTTT
TRBD1 TRBJ1-4 many TRBV12-3/TRBV12-4 CASSFSWDSSNEKLFF TGTGCCAGCAGTTTCAGTTGGGACAGTTCGAATGAAAAACTGTTTTTT
- TRBJ2-1 - TRBV7-3 CASSSALDSSYNEQFF TGTGCCAGCAGCTCGGCGCTAGACAGCTCCTACAATGAGCAGTTCTTC
- TRBJ2-1 many TRBV20-1 CSAKDRINNEQFF TGCAGTGCTAAGGACAGAATAAACAATGAGCAGTTCTTC